Sequencing of this TCR beta chain was carried out in a study of regulatory T cells in long-lasting Graves disease. Background on the study: Under 3 months of antithyroid drugs had been taken by newly diagnosed Graves' patients.

Time point indicated: newly diagnosed GD, antithyroid drugs for less than 3 months. RNA isolated from PBMCs was used to make the TCR library. This CDR3 is 15 amino acids long. CDR1 SGHVS and CDR2 FQNEAQ come from the germline V gene. Trimming stripped 2 bases from V and 5 bases from J, with 13 bases between. Researchers made TCR beta libraries by using iRepertoire HTBI primers and running Arm-PCR on CDR3 regions. MiXCR, run by TCRdb on the multiplex PCR reads, gives a single entry per CDR3 protein. The sample shows more than 450,000 distinct CDR3 sequences, 15% to 20% of them seen only once. These records were also assigned to another study, of T cells in Graves' hyperthyroidism and ophthalmopathy. As reported in that work: Researchers defined stable Graves' hyperthyroidism as no ophthalmopathy progression within 18 months. When the TCR CDR3 underwent first-round RT-PCR, the HTBI primer set was used.

This sequence originates from a man aged 40-49 years with Graves disease. Sequenced here: peripheral blood mononuclear cells (PBMCs), sampled at new diagnosis, from a patient treated with antithyroid drugs. The chain recombines TRBV7-8 with TRBJ2-1; D uncertain. The CDR3 DNA reads TGTGCCAGCAGCTTACTCGCGCTGAATCACAATGAGCAGTTCTTC. It is translated as CASSLLALNHNEQFF.